A single sample is the source of the 9 T cell receptor beta chains below, sequenced in a study of shared clonotypes between healthy human individuals. Some clones are missing from TCRdb's copy, which holds only in-frame ones; the method was immunoSEQ multiplex PCR. The table has approximately 2,300,000 clones, roughly 92% seen once. What was sequenced was naive CD4+ T cells from PBMCs. Specified subset: CD45RA+ positively selected. Receptors originate from a man aged 18 to 35 in good health. Some clones in this sample may be carry-over from other donors' samples.

The rearrangement links TRBV30 to TRBJ2-1, with TRBD2 identical over 7 bases. Germline V gene data show CDR1 as GTSNPN and CDR2 as SVGIG (reference sequence). V lost 4 bases and J lost 7; bases outside the gene matches: 13. The length of the CDR3 is 15 residues. The CDR3 region is CAWKRWGGSTNEQFF. The CDR3 DNA reads TGTGCCTGGAAAAGGTGGGGGGGTTCCACGAATGAGCAGTTCTTC. Based on the CDR3 plus reference TRBV30 and TRBJ2-1, the full variable domain is SQTIHQWPATLVQPVGSPLSLECTVEGTSNPNLYWYRQAAGRGLQLLFYSVGIGQISSEVPQNLSASRPQDRQFILSSKKLLLSDSGFYLCAWKRWGGSTNEQFFGPGTRLTVL.

The rearrangement uses TRBV14 and TRBJ2-1; no definite D call. V was cut by 4 bases and J by 4 bases, with 14 bases left in between. The germline CDR1 and CDR2 sequences are SGHDN and FVKESK. This CDR3 has 15 residues. The CDR3, as DNA: TGTGCCAGCAGCCGTGCGCCTATGTTGTACAATGAGCAGTTCTTC. Translated, it gives CASSRAPMLYNEQFF.

V is TRBV27 and J is TRBJ2-7; D remains unclear. Germline V gene sequence: CDR1 MNHEY, CDR2 SMNVEV (reference sequence). Trimming pared 0 bases from V and 0 bases from J, leaving 6 bases between. The CDR3 has 14 residues. DNA for the CDR3: TGTGCCAGCAGTTTATCGCAGCTCTCCTACGAGCAGTACTTC. The encoded protein is CASSLSQLSYEQYF.

The J gene is TRBJ2-2, the V gene TRBV19, with D tentatively TRBD2 (6 bases). V shed 3 bases and J shed 4 bases, with 15 bases lying between them. Germline loops: CDR1 LNHDA, CDR2 SQIVND (reference sequence). This CDR3 comprises 16 residues. CDR3 amino acids: CASSINAVRGTGELFF. CDR3 sequence (DNA): TGTGCCAGTAGTATTAATGCGGTGCGGGGCACCGGGGAGCTGTTTTTT.

The count of this clone is one. The chain uses TRBV19 and TRBJ2-1; D is perhaps TRBD1 or TRBD2 (5 bases each). Germline lookup yields CDR1 LNHDA and CDR2 SQIVND (reference sequence). The CDR3 runs to 15 residues. Trimming pared 5 bases from V and 0 bases from J, leaving 11 bases between. The CDR3 loop is CASSPPGHSYNEQFF. DNA for the CDR3: TGTGCCAGTAGTCCCCCGGGGCACTCCTACAATGAGCAGTTCTTC.

The chain employs TRBV21-1 and TRBJ2-1; the table's D call, TRBD1, was not checked against the DNA. TRBV21-1 is annotated as a pseudogene. The CDR3 is 14 amino acids. The CDR3 spells CASCRDRGHNEQFF. For the CDR3, the DNA is TGTGCCAGTTGCCGGGACAGGGGCCACAATGAGCAGTTCTTC.

This chain uses TRBV7-3 with TRBJ1-2, with a weak D call TRBD1 (5 bases). The V gene lost 5 bases and the J gene lost 4 bases, with 17 bases spanning the gap. Germline loops: CDR1 SGHTA, CDR2 FQGTGA. CDR3 length: 15 amino acids. CDR3 DNA: TGTGCCAGCAGCACCGCGGGGCAGAACCTCTATGGCTACACCTTC. It codes for CASSTAGQNLYGYTF. Looking up the rest from reference TRBV7-3 and TRBJ1-2 gives the full variable domain: GAGVSQTPSNKVTEKGKYVELRCDPISGHTALYWYRQSLGQGPEFLIYFQGTGAADDSGLPNDRFFAVRPEGSVSTLKIQRTERGDSAVYLCASSTAGQNLYGYTFGSGTRLTVV.

This chain connects TRBV7-9 to TRBJ2-1; tentatively, D is TRBD1 or TRBD2 (6 bases each). The CDR3 loop spans 16 amino acids. Germline values: CDR1 SEHNR, CDR2 FQNEAQ (reference sequence). V was pared by 2 bases and J by 4 bases, with 15 bases between. This CDR3 reads CASSLWRGEFYNEQFF. The CDR3 DNA is TGTGCCAGCAGCTTATGGAGGGGGGAATTTTACAATGAGCAGTTCTTC.

The chain couples TRBV2 to TRBJ2-5; D not certain. V gave up 7 bases and J gave up 3 bases, with 12 bases separating them. Germline values: CDR1 SNHLY, CDR2 FYNNEI. The CDR3 runs 13 residues. Here the CDR3 reads CASKGQAKETQYF. CDR3 DNA sequence: TGTGCCAGCAAAGGGCAGGCAAAAGAGACCCAGTACTTC.